This T cell receptor beta chain was recovered during a study of blood T cell repertoires in COVID-19. Libraries were prepared by immunoSEQ multiplex PCR; TCRdb keeps only in-frame clonotypes and omits some of them. The sample comprises some 300,000 clones, roughly 90% of which are singletons, and over 3.5% rests with the top ten. The CDR3 runs to 16 residues. Germline V gene lookup returns CDR1 MNHEY and CDR2 SMNVEV (reference sequence). The junction had 8 bases not matched to a gene; V was cut back by 3 bases and J by 0 bases. The sequence was obtained from a woman aged 18-29 years with acute COVID-19. V gene TRBV27 combines with J gene TRBJ2-7, with 7 bases matching TRBD1. The sequenced material came from PBMCs or T cells enriched from blood (not recorded which). CDR3 amino acids: CASSFLSDRVSYEQYF. The CDR3 DNA follows: TGTGCCAGCAGTTTCCTCTCTGACAGGGTCTCCTACGAGCAGTACTTC.